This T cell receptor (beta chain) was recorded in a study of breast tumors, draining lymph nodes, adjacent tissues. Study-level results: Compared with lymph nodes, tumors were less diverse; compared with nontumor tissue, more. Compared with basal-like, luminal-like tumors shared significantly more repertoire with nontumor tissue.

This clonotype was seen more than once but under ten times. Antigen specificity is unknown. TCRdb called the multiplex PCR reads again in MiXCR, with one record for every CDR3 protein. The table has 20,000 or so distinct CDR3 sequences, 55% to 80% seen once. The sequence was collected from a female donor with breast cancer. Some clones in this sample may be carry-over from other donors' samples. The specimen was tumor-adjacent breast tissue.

DNA of the CDR3: TGTGCCAGCAGCCAAGGGTGGGGTTACACCTTC. It encodes CASSQGWGYTF. This chain uses TRBV3-1 with TRBJ1-2, with D unresolved. This CDR3 comprises 11 residues. CDR1 is LGHDT, CDR2 YNNKEL, per germline (reference sequence). The V and J ends lost 1 base and 11 bases respectively, with 8 bases between them.